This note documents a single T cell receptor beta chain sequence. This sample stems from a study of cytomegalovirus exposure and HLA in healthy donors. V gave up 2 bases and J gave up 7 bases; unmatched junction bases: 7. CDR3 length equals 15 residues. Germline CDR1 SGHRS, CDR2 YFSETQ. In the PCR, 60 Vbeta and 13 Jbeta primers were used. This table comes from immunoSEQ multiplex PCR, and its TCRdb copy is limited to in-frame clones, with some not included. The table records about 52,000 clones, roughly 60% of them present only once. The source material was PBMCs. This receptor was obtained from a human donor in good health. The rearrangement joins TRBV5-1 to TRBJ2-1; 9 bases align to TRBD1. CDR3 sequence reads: CASSFGQGLNNEQFF. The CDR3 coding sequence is TGCGCCAGCAGCTTCGGACAGGGGTTAAATAATGAGCAGTTCTTC.